Listed below are T cell receptor beta chains from one sample, sequenced in a study of siplizumab effects on memory and regulatory T cells. Data came from immunoSEQ multiplex PCR; TCRdb stores just in-frame clones and leaves some out. The sample contains more than 85,000 clones, 91% of which appear only once. The sequencing input was CD4+ T cells sorted from blood. Source of these receptors: a human donor in good health. Some clones in this sample may be carry-over from other donors' samples. The CDR3 runs from the conserved cysteine through the conserved F or W. The order of the fields is CDR3 protein, CDR3 DNA, D gene, J gene, clone size, V gene. A D gene is named only where the DNA matches it firmly. Part of the rows lack a size; the others show once, few, many or a class for expanded clones.

CASSPPGDTEAFF TGTGCCAGCTCACCACCGGGGGACACTGAAGCTTTCTTT - TRBJ1-1 - TRBV18
CASSLSLVPETQYF TGTGCCAGCAGCTTATCACTAGTTCCAGAGACCCAGTACTTC - TRBJ2-5 - TRBV7-2
CSVEEGGGGTEAFF TGCAGCGTTGAAGAGGGAGGGGGCGGGACTGAAGCTTTCTTT TRBD1 TRBJ1-1 - TRBV29-1
CASSLGRAGETQYF TGTGCCAGCAGCTTAGGCAGGGCGGGAGAGACCCAGTACTTC - TRBJ2-5 - TRBV11-2
CASSPRTGGTSNTGELFF TGTGCCAGCAGCCCTCGGACAGGGGGAACTTCGAACACCGGGGAGCTGTTTTTT TRBD1 TRBJ2-2 - TRBV7-9
CASSDRFTYEQYF TGTGCCAGCAGTGACAGGTTTACCTACGAGCAGTACTTC - TRBJ2-7 - TRBV6-1
CATKIAWGGTDTQYF TGTGCCACCAAGATCGCGTGGGGGGGCACAGATACGCAGTATTTT - TRBJ2-3 - TRBV28
CASSVGLARETQYF TGTGCCAGCAGCGTAGGACTAGCGAGGGAGACCCAGTACTTC TRBD2 TRBJ2-5 - TRBV9
CASSYSGLAYNEQFF TGTGCCAGCAGTTACTCCGGACTAGCTTACAATGAGCAGTTCTTC TRBD2 TRBJ2-1 - TRBV6-5
CATSRQSHGTNTGELFF TGTGCCACCAGCAGACAATCTCACGGGACCAACACCGGGGAGCTGTTTTTT - TRBJ2-2 - TRBV15
CASSPGTPVGETQYF TGTGCCAGCAGCCCCGGGACTCCCGTCGGGGAGACCCAGTACTTC - TRBJ2-5 - TRBV7-3
CASSPNMGLYNEQFF TGTGCCAGCAGCCCGAACATGGGACTGTACAATGAGCAGTTCTTC - TRBJ2-1 - TRBV7-2
CASSLDSGQETQYF TGTGCCAGCAGCTTAGATTCAGGCCAAGAGACCCAGTACTTC - TRBJ2-5 - TRBV7-3
CASRRAIQETQYF TGTGCCAGCAGACGAGCGATCCAAGAGACCCAGTACTTC - TRBJ2-5 - TRBV6-1
CASSREGLQGGNTIYF TGCGCCAGCAGCCGTGAGGGGCTACAGGGGGGAAACACCATATATTTT TRBD1 TRBJ1-3 - TRBV5-1
CASSSQNSGRGEQFF TGTGCCAGCAGTTCCCAAAACTCAGGCAGAGGGGAGCAGTTCTTC - TRBJ2-1 - TRBV28
CASSTHNEQFF TGTGCCAGCAGCACACACAATGAGCAGTTCTTC - TRBJ2-1 - TRBV7-9
CASSPGLAGDEQYF TGTGCCAGCAGTCCCGGACTAGCGGGAGACGAGCAGTACTTC TRBD2 TRBJ2-7 - TRBV7-2
CASSQDKRSLSTDTQYF TGCGCCAGCAGCCAAGATAAAAGGTCCCTCAGCACAGATACGCAGTATTTT - TRBJ2-3 once TRBV4-1
CASSVRDRGGEKLFF TGTGCCAGCAGCGTGAGGGACAGGGGTGGTGAAAAACTGTTTTTT TRBD1 TRBJ1-4 - TRBV9
CAWSPGQGTYEQYF TGTGCCTGGAGTCCTGGACAGGGGACCTACGAGCAGTACTTC TRBD1 TRBJ2-7 once TRBV30
CASSETPDVYDSSYNEQFF TGTGCCAGCAGTGAAACGCCGGACGTCTATGATAGCTCCTACAATGAGCAGTTCTTC - TRBJ2-1 - TRBV6-1
CASSLTSSHSGANVLTF TGTGCCAGTAGTCTTACATCTAGTCACTCTGGGGCCAACGTCCTGACTTTC - TRBJ2-6 - TRBV19
CASKIQERGEAFF TGTGCCAGCAAGATCCAGGAACGGGGAGAAGCTTTCTTT - TRBJ1-1 - TRBV2
CASSRGGLAGSYEQYF TGTGCCAGTAGCAGGGGGGGCCTAGCGGGAAGCTACGAGCAGTACTTC TRBD2 TRBJ2-7 - TRBV19
CASSQIGGTQYF TGTGCCAGCAGCCAAATCGGGGGGACGCAGTATTTT TRBD2 TRBJ2-3 - TRBV9
CASSQGLAGGTDTQYF TGTGCCAGCAGCCAAGGACTAGCGGGAGGTACAGATACGCAGTATTTT TRBD2 TRBJ2-3 - TRBV14
CASSPGTRQFF TGTGCCAGCAGCCCCGGGACGCGACAGTTCTTC - TRBJ2-1 once TRBV14
CASSGGTSGSTDTQYF TGCGCCAGCAGCGGCGGGACTAGCGGGAGCACAGATACGCAGTATTTT TRBD2 TRBJ2-3 - TRBV5-1
CASITGDHYEQYF TGTGCCAGCATCACAGGGGATCACTACGAGCAGTACTTC TRBD1 TRBJ2-7 - TRBV6-1
CASSFAGRQPQHF TGTGCCAGCAGCTTTGCGGGCAGGCAGCCCCAGCATTTT - TRBJ1-5 - TRBV7-2
CASGLVYTRMNTEAFF TGTGCTAGTGGTTTGGTATACACACGAATGAACACTGAAGCTTTCTTT - TRBJ1-1 - TRBV12-5
CAIRGMLAGNTDTQYF TGTGCCATTCGAGGAATGCTAGCGGGAAACACAGATACGCAGTATTTT TRBD2 TRBJ2-3 - TRBV28
CASSGPWTSGSLNEQFF TGTGCCAGCAGCGGCCCCTGGACTAGCGGGAGTCTCAATGAGCAGTTCTTC TRBD2 TRBJ2-1 - TRBV9
CASSLLTVMNTEAFF TGTGCCAGCAGCTTACTGACAGTCATGAACACTGAAGCTTTCTTT - TRBJ1-1 - TRBV7-2
CASSLEGARGRGYTF TGTGCCAGCAGCTTGGAGGGGGCGCGAGGACGAGGCTACACCTTC TRBD1 TRBJ1-2 once TRBV5-4
CASSPTTVGAGKPQHF TGTGCCAGCTCCCCAACCACGGTCGGGGCGGGTAAGCCCCAGCATTTT - TRBJ1-5 few TRBV18
CASSQDILGRASNQPQHF TGCGCCAGCAGCCAAGATATTTTAGGCAGGGCCTCTAATCAGCCCCAGCATTTT - TRBJ1-5 - TRBV4-1